This TCR beta chain was profiled in a study of PD-1 blockade in classical Hodgkin lymphoma. Study-wide context: Administration of nivolumab to patients was at 3 mg/kg intravenously every 2 weeks.

The length of the CDR3 is 16 residues. Losses at the gene ends were 0 bases for V and 5 bases for J; bases not matched to a gene: 6. Germline V gives CDR1 LGHNA, CDR2 YNFKEQ. In this sample, this clone turned up a few times. Its antigen remains unidentified. Study findings and constraints: TCR diversity rose significantly by C4D1 in CD4+ but not CD8+ cells. The drivers behind the repertoire differences, possibly disease activity or prior therapy, remain undefined. Newly diagnosed patients reportedly had lower baseline TCR diversity than healthy donors.

TCRdb's table, derived via immunoSEQ multiplex PCR, lists solely in-frame clones and lacks some. This repertoire shows more than 7,000 clones, approximately 86% found once; its top ten account for approximately 22%. Each and every patient relapsed after autologous stem cell transplantation, and patients got differing brentuximab vedotin exposure. CD8+ T cell isolation from thawed PBMCs was performed by magnetic negative selection. The source was CD8+ T cells from blood, collected at baseline. V and J are TRBV4-2 and TRBJ1-4, with 7 bases matching TRBD1. The sequence was obtained from a human donor with classical Hodgkin lymphoma. In nucleotides, the CDR3 is TGTGCCAGCAGCCAAGACCAGACAGGGTGGAATGAAAAACTGTTTTTT. It is translated as CASSQDQTGWNEKLFF.